Sequencing of this T cell receptor beta chain was carried out in a study of T cell repertoires in cytomegalovirus infection. In the study overall: Researchers turned to recently identified HLA-C-restricted CMV epitopes as well as well-studied HLA-B-restricted ones. Evidence of both CMV infection and a matching HLA type came from public TCR beta signatures. Findings of the study overall: The study identified carriers of CMV plus the relevant HLA from cumulative public TCR beta family frequency. Across the ex vivo response, the dominant clonotypes were HLA-C-restricted CMV-specific TCR beta clonotypes.

For this clonotype: What it binds is unknown.

MiXCR, run by TCRdb on the reads, gives a single entry per CDR3 protein. The profile covers 640,000 or so distinct CDR3 sequences, with about 30% appearing a single time and over 15% taken by the ten largest. Trimming pared 4 bases from V and 5 bases from J, leaving 27 bases between. Germline-derived CDR1 and CDR2 are LNHDA and SQIVND (reference sequence). This CDR3 spans 19 amino acids. The chain combines TRBV19 with TRBJ2-1, with a possible D match to TRBD1 (5 bases). The sequence was collected from a human donor in good health (CMV status not recorded). Some clones in this sample may be carry-over from other donors' samples. The sample in question was cultured PBMCs, obtained from culture after CMV antigen stimulation. CDR3 loop: CASSTTHISGREGDNEQFF. The CDR3 DNA follows: TGTGCCAGTAGTACGACACATATAAGTGGCAGGGAAGGGGACAATGAGCAGTTCTTC.